These 32 T cell receptor beta chains share one sample of origin, sequenced in a study of shared clonotypes between healthy human individuals. It was CD45RO-negative cells, positively selected for CCR7, that made up naive CD8 cells, with terminally differentiated effector memory CD45RA+ cells excluded. Profiled with immunoSEQ multiplex PCR; TCRdb holds only in-frame clones, not every one. The table shows about 820,000 clones, with 90% to 95% occurring only once. The specimen was naive CD8+ T cells sorted from blood. The receptors were sampled from a man in his thirties or forties in good health.

This chain links TRBV7-9 with TRBJ2-1, with TRBD2 matching 9 bases. The CDR3 has 15 amino acids. Germline CDR1 and CDR2: SEHNR and FQNEAQ (reference sequence). Trimming removed 4 bases from V and 7 bases from J; junction bases left unmatched: 8. The CDR3 sequence is CASSYSGSGSNEQFF. CDR3 DNA: TGTGCCAGCAGCTACAGCGGTAGCGGGAGTAATGAGCAGTTCTTC.

Comment on this clone: This CDR3 is also generated by other DNA sequences in the sample. The rearrangement uses TRBV27 and TRBJ2-7, with D maybe TRBD2 (5 bases). The germline V gene encodes CDR1 MNHEY and CDR2 SMNVEV (reference sequence). The CDR3 spans 14 residues. V lost 3 bases to trimming and J lost 1 base, with 10 bases between them. The CDR3 here is CASSFSRESYEQYF. DNA of the CDR3: TGTGCCAGCAGTTTTAGTCGGGAATCCTACGAGCAGTACTTC.

In regard to this clone: In the same sample, other DNA sequences code for this CDR3. The V gene is TRBV27, the J gene TRBJ2-7; no reliable D call. The ends were cut back, 2 bases at V and 1 base at J, with 6 bases in the middle. CDR1 and CDR2 from the germline V gene are MNHEY and SMNVEV (reference sequence). CDR3 length: 13 amino acids. CDR3 DNA sequence: TGTGCCAGCAGTTTAGGGTTTTCCTACGAGCAGTACTTC. It translates to CASSLGFSYEQYF.

J is TRBJ1-1 and V is TRBV10-1, with D tentatively TRBD1 (6 bases). CDR1 and CDR2 from the germline V gene are WNHNN and SYGVQD (reference sequence). Trimming shortened V by 3 bases and J by 1 base, and 9 bases separated the two germline ends. The CDR3 has 14 amino acids. In nucleotides, the CDR3 is TGCGCCAGCAGTGACTTCAGGGGGAACACTGAAGCTTTCTTT. Its protein product is CASSDFRGNTEAFF.

This sequence joins TRBV11-2 and TRBJ2-2, with D tentatively TRBD1 (6 bases). Trimming cost V 3 bases and J 7 bases, with 12 bases left between them. This CDR3 comprises 14 residues. The V gene's germline CDR1 is SGHAT and CDR2 FQNNGV. The CDR3 loop reads CASSFRTADGELFF. The CDR3 nucleotides are TGTGCCAGCAGCTTCCGGACAGCGGACGGGGAGCTGTTTTTT.

The J gene is TRBJ2-1, the V gene TRBV6-6; TRBD1 aligns across 9 bases. Unmatched junction bases numbered 5, after V lost 1 base and J lost 7 bases. The CDR3 consists of 15 residues. The germline gives CDR1 MNHNY, CDR2 SVGAGI (reference sequence). CDR3: CASSYWGTGLNEQFF. Written as DNA, the CDR3 is TGTGCCAGCAGTTACTGGGGGACAGGGCTGAATGAGCAGTTCTTC.

The sample holds one count of this clone. V usage is TRBV11-1 and J usage is TRBJ2-6, with D unclear. V lost 5 bases and J 0 bases, leaving 5 bases between the germline ends. Germline loops: CDR1 SGHAT, CDR2 FQDESV (reference sequence). The CDR3 runs to 14 residues. CDR3 sequence: CASSPSSGANVLTF. CDR3 nucleotides: TGTGCCAGCAGCCCGAGCTCTGGGGCCAACGTCCTGACTTTC.

The chain links TRBV7-9 to TRBJ1-1; D might be TRBD1 (5 bases). V shed 5 bases and J shed 1 base, with 8 bases lying between them. CDR1 SEHNR and CDR2 FQNEAQ come from the germline V gene (reference sequence). The CDR3 has 13 residues. The CDR3 sequence: CASSQTANTEAFF. As DNA, the CDR3 is TGTGCCAGCAGCCAGACAGCGAACACTGAAGCTTTCTTT. Full variable domain (remainder filled in from reference TRBV7-9 and TRBJ1-1): DTGVSQNPRHKITKRGQNVTFRCDPISEHNRLYWYRQTLGQGPEFLTYFQNEAQLEKSRLLSDRFSAERPKGSFSTLEIQRTEQGDSAMYLCASSQTANTEAFFGQGTRLTVV.

J is TRBJ1-2 and V is TRBV27, with D unclear. CDR1 is MNHEY, CDR2 SMNVEV, per germline (reference sequence). This CDR3 has 13 amino acids. V was shortened by 5 bases and J by 4 bases, with 11 bases between the two germline ends. Here the CDR3 DNA reads TGTGCCAGCAGTCTGCGGGCAAGCTATGGCTACACCTTC. Amino acid sequence: CASSLRASYGYTF.

The table lists this clone with many counts. The J gene is TRBJ2-1, the V gene TRBV19; D is ambiguous. The germline gives CDR1 LNHDA, CDR2 SQIVND (reference sequence). Trimming took 5 bases from V and 4 from J, leaving 21 bases between them. This CDR3 spans 17 amino acids. DNA of the CDR3: TGTGCCAGTAGTGCAACCCGTGGGTGGGGATCTTACAATGAGCAGTTCTTC. Protein: CASSATRGWGSYNEQFF.

The chain employs TRBV4-3 and TRBJ2-1; D uncertain. Germline lookup yields CDR1 LGHNA and CDR2 YSLEER. The length of the CDR3 is 14 residues. Trimming left V 0 bases short and J 0 bases short, with 3 bases between. This CDR3 is CASSQEASYNEQFF. CDR3 bases: TGCGCCAGCAGCCAAGAAGCCTCCTACAATGAGCAGTTCTTC.

The chain links TRBV4-1 to TRBJ2-7; D possibly corresponds to TRBD1 (6 bases). This CDR3 contains 15 residues. The germline CDR1 and CDR2 sequences are MGHRA and YSYEKL. Trimming took 4 bases from V and 0 from J, leaving 13 bases between them. The CDR3 spells CASSPHQDSSYEQYF. For the CDR3, the DNA is TGCGCCAGCAGCCCTCACCAGGACAGCTCCTACGAGCAGTACTTC.

The chain links TRBV7-9 to TRBJ1-2; D unclear. Trimming removed 4 bases at V and 1 base at J, with 16 bases between. Germline lookup yields CDR1 SEHNR and CDR2 FQNEAQ (reference sequence). The CDR3 length is 16 residues. The CDR3: CASSSPSAEINYGYTF. The DNA of the CDR3 is TGTGCCAGCAGCTCCCCCTCCGCAGAGATTAACTATGGCTACACCTTC.

The chain employs TRBV5-1 and TRBJ1-2; D is unresolved. This CDR3 has 15 residues. V lost 4 bases and J 7 bases, leaving 20 bases between the germline ends. Germline CDR1 SGHRS, CDR2 YFSETQ. CDR3 amino acids: CASSIGTEIRSGYTF. The CDR3 nucleotides are TGCGCCAGCAGCATAGGAACAGAAATACGTAGTGGCTACACCTTC.

Remarks on this clone: Other DNA sequences from this sample encode an identical CDR3 as well. The V gene is TRBV27, the J gene TRBJ2-7; no reliable D call. The CDR3 is made up of 13 amino acids. Trimming stripped 2 bases from V and 4 bases from J, with 9 bases between. Germline assignment: CDR1 MNHEY and CDR2 SMNVEV (reference sequence). The CDR3 DNA is TGTGCCAGCAGTTTAGGCTCGAATTACGAGCAGTACTTC. Its translation: CASSLGSNYEQYF.

The CDR3 sequence: CASSLGSRATNEKLFF. CDR3 nucleotide sequence: TGCGCCAGCAGCTTGGGGTCCCGCGCAACTAATGAAAAACTGTTTTTT. The genes are TRBV5-1 and TRBJ1-4; D not certain. The CDR3 has 16 amino acids. CDR1 and CDR2 from the germline V gene are SGHRS and YFSETQ. V lost 0 bases and J 0 bases, leaving 9 bases between the germline ends.

The chain links TRBV11-3 to TRBJ2-5; D is perhaps TRBD1 (5 bases). With 5 bases removed from V and 2 bases from J, the gap between germline ends came to 6 bases. This CDR3 contains 12 residues. Looked up from germline, CDR1 is SGHNT and CDR2 is YENEEA. The CDR3 DNA sequence: TGTGCCAGCAGCCGACAGCAAGAGACCCAGTACTTC. The encoded protein is CASSRQQETQYF.

This rearrangement joins TRBV7-9 to TRBJ1-3; 7 bases fit TRBD1. The V gene end was trimmed by 5 bases and the J gene end by 2 bases; junction bases not matched to a gene: 3. Germline lookup yields CDR1 SEHNR and CDR2 FQNEAQ (reference sequence). This CDR3 has 14 amino acids. CDR3 bases: TGTGCCAGCAGCGAGGACAGGACTGGAAACACCATATATTTT. Protein product: CASSEDRTGNTIYF.

This clone was counted once. The V call is TRBV27, the J call TRBJ2-1; 9 bases are a match to TRBD2. The CDR3 covers 15 residues. With V trimmed by 7 bases and J by 4 bases, 8 bases remained unmatched. Germline V gene sequence: CDR1 MNHEY, CDR2 SMNVEV (reference sequence). The CDR3 nucleotides are TGTGCCAGCACCCCCCGGAGCGGGAGGTACAATGAGCAGTTCTTC. It is translated as CASTPRSGRYNEQFF.

The chain joins TRBV27 to TRBJ1-2, with D possibly matching TRBD1 (5 bases). Trimming took off 2 bases at V and 6 bases at J, with 16 bases between the two ends. The CDR3 extends over 15 amino acids. Germline V lookup: CDR1 MNHEY, CDR2 SMNVEV (reference sequence). Written as DNA, the CDR3 is TGTGCCAGCAGTTTAAGGGTTGGGGGAGTGGATGGCTACACCTTC. Translation: CASSLRVGGVDGYTF.

This clone showed up just a few times. The chain has TRBV6-5 and TRBJ2-7; TRBD1 or TRBD2 may be the D gene (5 bases each). CDR1 and CDR2 (germline): MNHEY, SVGAGI. CDR3 length: 14 residues. Deletions cut 2 bases from V and 7 bases from J, with 15 bases between. CDR3 sequence reads: CASSYEGSGREQYF. CDR3 DNA: TGTGCCAGCAGTTACGAGGGGTCCGGTCGGGAGCAGTACTTC.

This clone was seen more than once but under ten times. The V call is TRBV11-2, the J call TRBJ2-5; D is possibly TRBD1 (5 bases). Trimming shortened V by 0 bases and J by 5 bases, and 19 bases separated the two germline ends. Germline CDR1 is SGHAT and CDR2 is FQNNGV. The CDR3 is made up of 17 amino acids. As DNA, the CDR3 is TGTGCCAGCAGCTTAGATAGGCAGGGCCATCTTGGGGAGACCCAGTACTTC. Amino acids: CASSLDRQGHLGETQYF.

The rearrangement uses TRBV9 and TRBJ1-1, with 8 nucleotides matching TRBD1. The CDR3 covers 14 residues. Per the germline V gene, CDR1 is SGDLS and CDR2 is YYNGEE. V gave up 3 bases and J gave up 4 bases; unmatched junction bases: 5. Here the CDR3 reads CASSAGGVGTEAFF. Written as DNA, the CDR3 is TGTGCCAGCAGCGCAGGGGGCGTGGGCACTGAAGCTTTCTTT.

The V and J genes are TRBV6-1 and TRBJ2-7; unclear D gene. CDR3 length: 15 amino acids. The ends were cut back, 5 bases at V and 3 bases at J, with 17 bases in the middle. Germline assignment: CDR1 MNHNS and CDR2 SASEGT. The CDR3 loop reads CASSPPVGAGYEQYF. DNA of the CDR3: TGTGCCAGCAGTCCCCCAGTGGGCGCCGGCTACGAGCAGTACTTC.

The chain recombines TRBV15 with TRBJ1-5; D is unresolved. Trimming removed 7 bases from V and 2 bases from J, with 6 bases in between. The CDR3 runs to 12 residues. Germline CDR1 and CDR2: LNHNV and YYDKDF (reference sequence). This CDR3 reads CATKGGNQPQHF. CDR3 DNA: TGTGCCACCAAGGGAGGCAATCAGCCCCAGCATTTT.

The chain uses TRBV5-1 and TRBJ2-3; D remains unclear. The CDR3 covers 14 residues. The V gene lost 0 bases and the J gene lost 2 bases, with 7 bases spanning the gap. Germline CDR1 SGHRS, CDR2 YFSETQ. CDR3 sequence (DNA): TGCGCCAGCAGCTTGGTCACCTCCACAGATACGCAGTATTTT. This codes for CASSLVTSTDTQYF.

This chain uses TRBV2 with TRBJ2-1, with D perhaps TRBD2 (6 bases). Germline-derived CDR1 and CDR2 are SNHLY and FYNNEI. Deletions cut 8 bases from V and 8 bases from J, with 13 bases between. This CDR3 spans 12 amino acids. CDR3 residues: CASLGLRDEQFF. CDR3 nucleotides: TGTGCCAGCCTGGGACTGAGGGATGAGCAGTTCTTC.

This rearrangement joins TRBV11-2 to TRBJ1-1; D is possibly TRBD1 (5 bases). V was pared by 5 bases and J by 5 bases, with 12 bases between. This CDR3 contains 13 residues. Looked up from germline, CDR1 is SGHAT and CDR2 is FQNNGV. This chain's CDR3 is CASSREGWTEAFF. For the CDR3, the DNA is TGTGCCAGCAGCCGTGAGGGGTGGACTGAAGCTTTCTTT.

The chain carries TRBV10-3 and TRBJ2-2; no clear D gene. The CDR3 covers 12 residues. Germline CDR1 reads ENHRY; CDR2 reads SYGVKD. V shed 6 bases and J shed 2 bases, with 4 bases lying between them. CDR3 in amino acids: CAIRLNTGELFF. The CDR3 DNA follows: TGTGCCATCAGATTAAACACCGGGGAGCTGTTTTTT.

The CDR3 sequence is CAWGHSWTYEQYF. CDR3 nucleotide sequence: TGTGCCTGGGGGCACTCGTGGACCTACGAGCAGTACTTC. The chain couples TRBV30 to TRBJ2-7; no definite D call. Germline CDR1 reads GTSNPN; CDR2 reads SVGIG (reference sequence). The CDR3 totals 13 residues. V was clipped by 5 bases and J by 2 bases, with 13 bases between them.

The chain has TRBV29-1 and TRBJ2-2; D not resolved. With 7 bases removed from V and 0 bases from J, the gap between germline ends came to 9 bases. Per germline, CDR1 SQVTM and CDR2 ANQGSEA. The CDR3 spans 13 residues. CDR3 sequence: CSGGRPNTGELFF. The CDR3 DNA follows: TGCAGCGGCGGCAGACCGAACACCGGGGAGCTGTTTTTT.

The sample holds a few counts of this clone. The chain has TRBV6-4 and TRBJ2-3; 7 nucleotides align to TRBD2. V shed 2 bases and J 4 bases; nucleotides not matched to a gene: 6. From germline, CDR1 is MRHNA and CDR2 SNTAGT. This CDR3 contains 15 residues. In nucleotides, the CDR3 is TGTGCCAGCAGTGACGATTTTGCGGGAGCAGATACGCAGTATTTT. Translating gives CASSDDFAGADTQYF.